The 30 T cell receptor beta chains in this list originate from one sample, sequenced in a study of T cell changes during pregnancy in multiple sclerosis. Clones were sequenced by immunoSEQ multiplex PCR, and TCRdb holds only the in-frame ones, with some missing. The repertoire holds about 100,000 clones, more than 80% seen once, with more than 0.95% in the top ten. The starting material was peripheral blood, obtained in the second trimester of pregnancy. The receptor source for this set is a female donor with multiple sclerosis, enrolled in a pregnancy study.

The J gene is TRBJ2-2, the V gene TRBV30; D is perhaps TRBD1 (5 bases). The CDR3 is 14 residues long. V dropped 2 bases and J dropped 4 bases, with 11 bases sitting between them. Germline V CDR1 and CDR2: GTSNPN, SVGIG (reference sequence). CDR3 amino acids: CAWSSDQGTGELFF. In nucleotides, the CDR3 is TGTGCCTGGAGTTCTGATCAGGGCACCGGGGAGCTGTTTTTT.

This rearrangement joins TRBV2 to TRBJ1-5; 7 bases fit TRBD1. V lost 7 bases and J lost 5; bases outside the gene matches: 11. The CDR3 is 15 residues long. Germline-derived CDR1 and CDR2 are SNHLY and FYNNEI. The CDR3 region is CASIPTGEKDQPQHF. CDR3 DNA: TGTGCCAGCATCCCAACAGGGGAAAAGGATCAGCCCCAGCATTTT.

The chain is built from TRBV2 and TRBJ2-7; D not certain. Germline loops: CDR1 SNHLY, CDR2 FYNNEI. Trimming took off 6 bases at V and 7 bases at J, with 10 bases between the two ends. There are 11 residues in the CDR3. DNA for the CDR3: TGTGCCAGCAGCCCTAACCAAGAGCAGTACTTC. Translated, it gives CASSPNQEQYF.

The genes are TRBV2 and TRBJ2-7; the match to TRBD1 covers 10 bases. Germline loops: CDR1 SNHLY, CDR2 FYNNEI. Losses at the gene ends were 4 bases for V and 6 bases for J; bases not matched to a gene: 3. This CDR3 is built from 13 residues. CDR3 DNA sequence: TGTGCCAGCAGTGGACAGGGGGCGAGCGAGCAGTACTTC. Translation: CASSGQGASEQYF. Using reference TRBV2 and TRBJ2-7 for the parts outside the CDR3, the full variable domain is EPEVTQTPSHQVTQMGQEVILRCVPISNHLYFYWYRQILGQKVEFLVSFYNNEISEKSEIFDDQFSVERPDGSNFTLKIRSTKLEDSAMYFCASSGQGASEQYFGPGTRLTVT.

This sequence joins TRBV6-1 and TRBJ2-7; 11 nucleotides align to TRBD2. The CDR3 is made up of 14 amino acids. Germline lookup yields CDR1 MNHNS and CDR2 SASEGT. Trimming at V came to 7 bases and at J to 3 bases, leaving 5 bases not matched to a gene. CDR3 in DNA: TGTGCCAGCACACTAGCGGGAGCTGACTACGAGCAGTACTTC. It specifies CASTLAGADYEQYF.

This chain joins TRBV27 and TRBJ2-1; 7 bases align to TRBD2. Germline V gene lookup returns CDR1 MNHEY and CDR2 SMNVEV (reference sequence). There are 14 residues in the CDR3. J gave up 4 bases and V 5 bases, and 5 bases lay outside the gene matches. The CDR3: CASSRGGSYNEQFF. The CDR3, as DNA: TGTGCCAGCAGTCGAGGCGGGAGTTACAATGAGCAGTTCTTC.

This chain uses TRBV27 with TRBJ2-1, with TRBD2 matching over 7 bases. The CDR3 is 14 amino acids. The germline gives CDR1 MNHEY, CDR2 SMNVEV (reference sequence). Germline trimming cut 4 bases from V and 9 bases from J; bases unmatched to any gene: 9. This CDR3 is CASSSFRLAGEQFF. The DNA of the CDR3 is TGTGCCAGCAGTTCCTTTCGACTAGCAGGTGAGCAGTTCTTC.

This clone was detected once. The chain carries TRBV6-1 and TRBJ1-2; D may be TRBD1 (6 bases). The germline V and J ends were trimmed by 3 bases and 2 bases, with 7 bases remaining between them. Germline CDR1 and CDR2: MNHNS and SASEGT. The CDR3 sequence is 13 residues long. The CDR3 nucleotides are TGTGCCAGCAGTGAGGGGGCCAACTATGGCTACACCTTC. Encoded protein: CASSEGANYGYTF.

The J gene is TRBJ2-2, the V gene TRBV28; D remains ambiguous. This CDR3 spans 13 amino acids. Trimming shortened V by 3 bases and J by 4 bases, and 6 bases separated the two germline ends. Per the germline V gene, CDR1 is MDHEN and CDR2 is SYDVKM. CDR3: CASSFWLTGELFF. CDR3 DNA sequence: TGTGCCAGCAGTTTTTGGCTCACCGGGGAGCTGTTTTTT.

V gene TRBV29-1 combines with J gene TRBJ2-1; 7 bases align to TRBD2. Germline CDR1 and CDR2: SQVTM and ANQGSEA. This CDR3 has 13 amino acids. V was clipped by 4 bases and J by 6 bases; unmatched bases: 6. CDR3 DNA: TGCAGCGTTGTCGAGACTAGCTTCAATGAGCAGTTCTTC. It yields the protein CSVVETSFNEQFF.

This clone has only a few counts. The J gene is TRBJ1-1, the V gene TRBV5-5, with no clear D. The CDR3 has 16 amino acids. Germline V gene lookup returns CDR1 SGHKS and CDR2 YYEKEE (reference sequence). V was shortened by 5 bases and J by 11 bases, with 28 bases between the two germline ends. The CDR3 bases are TGTGCCAGCAGGCCCCGGTGGCTCCCGAATGCCAAAGCGGCTTTCTTT. It translates to CASRPRWLPNAKAAFF.

This chain uses TRBV2 with TRBJ1-1; the D is unclear. The CDR3 length is 16 residues. V lost 6 bases and J lost 0, with 17 bases in between. Germline V lookup: CDR1 SNHLY, CDR2 FYNNEI. CDR3 coding DNA: TGTGCCAGCAGCTCCCACCCGGGATCCTTGAACACTGAAGCTTTCTTT. This codes for CASSSHPGSLNTEAFF.

The CDR3 sequence: CASSADRVNTEAFF. The CDR3 coding sequence is TGTGCCAGCAGCGCGGACAGGGTGAACACTGAAGCTTTCTTT. The V gene is TRBV13, the J gene TRBJ1-1, with 8 bases aligning to TRBD1. The CDR3 loop spans 14 amino acids. V shed 5 bases and J 0 bases; nucleotides not matched to a gene: 2. Germline V gene sequence: CDR1 PRHDT, CDR2 FYEKMQ (reference sequence). Full variable domain (rest looked up from reference TRBV13 and TRBJ1-1): AAGVIQSPRHLIKEKRETATLKCYPIPRHDTVYWYQQGPGQDPQFLISFYEKMQSDKGSIPDRFSAQQFSDYHSELNMSSLELGDSALYFCASSADRVNTEAFFGQGTRLTVV.

The V gene is TRBV6-1, the J gene TRBJ1-1; unclear D gene. The V end lost 1 base, the J end lost 6 bases, and 9 bases lay between the germline ends. CDR1 and CDR2 (germline): MNHNS, SASEGT. CDR3 length equals 13 residues. CDR3: CASSEVQYAEAFF. For the CDR3, the DNA is TGTGCCAGCAGTGAAGTTCAGTACGCTGAAGCTTTCTTT.

This chain connects TRBV6-6 to TRBJ1-1; 8 bases map to TRBD1. Germline CDR1 MNHNY, CDR2 SVGAGI (reference sequence). Germline trimming cut 7 bases from V and 5 bases from J; bases unmatched to any gene: 9. The CDR3 is 14 amino acids. CDR3 protein: CASTTQGAGTEAFF. The DNA for the CDR3 is TGTGCCAGCACCACCCAGGGGGCCGGAACTGAAGCTTTCTTT.

The chain carries TRBV5-4 and TRBJ1-2; D unclear. CDR1 and CDR2 (germline): SGHNT, YYREEE (reference sequence). V gave up 3 bases and J gave up 0 bases, with 6 bases separating them. This CDR3 has 13 residues. For the CDR3, the DNA is TGTGCCAGCAGCTCCGGGTCTAACTATGGCTACACCTTC. It translates to CASSSGSNYGYTF.

This chain uses TRBV7-3 with TRBJ2-7; 12 nucleotides match TRBD2. In germline, CDR1 is SGHTA, CDR2 FQGTGA. The CDR3 is 19 amino acids. Germline trimming cut 6 bases from V and 0 bases from J; bases unmatched to any gene: 15. CDR3 sequence (DNA): TGTGCCAGCAGGAGACTAACTAGCGGGGGGCCTTTTAGCTCCTACGAGCAGTACTTC. It is translated as CASRRLTSGGPFSSYEQYF.

The chain carries TRBV19 and TRBJ1-1; D is undetermined. Trimming stripped 2 bases from V and 0 bases from J, with 13 bases between. The germline V gene encodes CDR1 LNHDA and CDR2 SQIVND (reference sequence). The CDR3 spans 16 residues. DNA for the CDR3: TGTGCCAGTAGTATACGGCAGGTCCCTATGAACACTGAAGCTTTCTTT. It codes for CASSIRQVPMNTEAFF. The full variable domain, in which reference TRBV19 and TRBJ1-1 provide the parts outside the CDR3, is DGGITQSPKYLFRKEGQNVTLSCEQNLNHDAMYWYRQDPGQGLRLIYYSQIVNDFQKGDIAEGYSVSREKKESFPLTVTSAQKNPTAFYLCASSIRQVPMNTEAFFGQGTRLTVV.

CDR3 in amino acids: CASSERRSSYGYTF. CDR3 sequence (DNA): TGTGCCAGCAGTGAACGTAGATCCTCCTATGGCTACACCTTC. The chain employs TRBV2 and TRBJ1-2, with no clear D. CDR1 SNHLY and CDR2 FYNNEI come from the germline V gene. The CDR3 spans 14 residues. With 2 bases removed from V and 4 bases from J, the gap between germline ends came to 11 bases.

The chain uses TRBV11-1 and TRBJ2-7; D is possibly TRBD1 (6 bases). The germline V and J ends were trimmed by 5 bases and 2 bases, with 13 bases remaining between them. Germline V lookup: CDR1 SGHAT, CDR2 FQDESV (reference sequence). The CDR3 is 14 residues long. The CDR3 sequence: CASSLRQDPYEQYF. As DNA, the CDR3 is TGTGCCAGCAGCCTTCGACAGGACCCCTACGAGCAGTACTTC.

V usage is TRBV4-1 and J usage is TRBJ1-1; D gene ambiguous. This CDR3 is 11 amino acids long. V lost 3 bases and J 11 bases, leaving 10 bases between the germline ends. Germline CDR1 MGHRA, CDR2 YSYEKL. CDR3 amino acids: CASSHATEAFF. The DNA for the CDR3 is TGCGCCAGCAGCCATGCAACGGAGGCTTTCTTT.

The chain links TRBV9 to TRBJ1-1; the D gene is possibly TRBD1 (5 bases). V dropped 4 bases and J dropped 5 bases, with 21 bases sitting between them. This CDR3 has 16 residues. Germline V gene data show CDR1 as SGDLS and CDR2 as YYNGEE. CDR3: CASSPPARGIKTEAFF. CDR3 sequence (DNA): TGTGCCAGCAGCCCACCGGCAAGGGGTATTAAAACTGAAGCTTTCTTT. Combining the CDR3 with reference TRBV9 and TRBJ1-1 gives the whole variable domain DSGVTQTPKHLITATGQRVTLRCSPRSGDLSVYWYQQSLDQGLQFLIQYYNGEERAKGNILERFSAQQFPDLHSELNLSSLELGDSALYFCASSPPARGIKTEAFFGQGTRLTVV.

The genes are TRBV19 and TRBJ2-1, with 11 bases matching TRBD2. Trimming cost V 5 bases and J 10 bases; bases outside gene matches: 10. The CDR3 sequence is 15 residues long. Germline values: CDR1 LNHDA, CDR2 SQIVND (reference sequence). The CDR3 region has the DNA TGTGCCAGTAGTCCAGGACTAGCGGGCCTTGGCGAGCAGTTCTTC. Translating it yields CASSPGLAGLGEQFF. Full variable domain (rest looked up from reference TRBV19 and TRBJ2-1): DGGITQSPKYLFRKEGQNVTLSCEQNLNHDAMYWYRQDPGQGLRLIYYSQIVNDFQKGDIAEGYSVSREKKESFPLTVTSAQKNPTAFYLCASSPGLAGLGEQFFGPGTRLTVL.

This clone was detected a few times. The genes are TRBV2 and TRBJ1-1; D remains ambiguous. V was trimmed by 2 bases and J by 2 bases, leaving 12 bases between them. This CDR3 is built from 15 residues. Germline lookup yields CDR1 SNHLY and CDR2 FYNNEI. In DNA, the CDR3 is TGTGCCAGCAGTGAACAGGCCAGGCCCAACACTGAAGCTTTCTTT. This translates into CASSEQARPNTEAFF.

For the CDR3, the DNA is TGTGCCATCAGCGACCAGACGAGCGGGGGGGCCTACAATGAGCAGTTCTTC. It yields the protein CAISDQTSGGAYNEQFF. J is TRBJ2-1 and V is TRBV10-3, with 10 bases identical to TRBD2. Trimming removed 6 bases from V and 2 bases from J; junction bases left unmatched: 10. The CDR3 contains 17 residues. Germline V gene sequence: CDR1 ENHRY, CDR2 SYGVKD.

The gene calls are TRBV9 and TRBJ2-5; 10 bases agree with TRBD2. This CDR3 contains 16 residues. Germline CDR1 reads SGDLS; CDR2 reads YYNGEE. V was pared by 4 bases and J by 9 bases, with 15 bases of the junction left unmatched. DNA for the CDR3: TGTGCCAGCAGCCCACGGACTAGCGGCCCGGCGGGGGCCCAGTACTTC. It yields the protein CASSPRTSGPAGAQYF.

The rearrangement uses TRBV6-1 and TRBJ2-3; TRBD2 agrees at 7 bases. The ends lost 10 bases at V and 2 bases at J; junction bases unmatched: 9. The germline V gene encodes CDR1 MNHNS and CDR2 SASEGT. The CDR3 sequence is 14 residues long. The CDR3 reads CAISLAAYTDTQYF. In nucleotides, the CDR3 is TGTGCCATCTCCCTAGCGGCCTACACAGATACGCAGTATTTT.

The rearrangement uses TRBV4-2 and TRBJ2-1; 7 bases map to TRBD2. CDR3 size: 17 residues. After removal of 0 bases from V and 7 bases from J, the junction contained 12 bases not matched to a gene. CDR1 and CDR2 from the germline V gene are LGHNA and YNFKEQ. The CDR3 DNA follows: TGTGCCAGCAGCCAAGATCCCGACGGGGGGATATGGAATGAGCAGTTCTTC. It yields the protein CASSQDPDGGIWNEQFF.

This clone was recorded only once. The junction differs from germline at one of its ends, possibly a read error. For the CDR3, the DNA is TGCAGCGTTCAAGAGTTTATTGCGGGGCACACAGATACGCAGTATTTT. This sequence encodes CSVQEFIAGHTDTQYF. The chain recombines TRBV29-1 with TRBJ2-3; a weak D match, TRBD2 (6 bases). The CDR3 consists of 16 residues. Germline V gene lookup returns CDR1 SQVTM and CDR2 ANQGSEA.

The chain couples TRBV11-2 to TRBJ2-1, with D perhaps matching TRBD1 (6 bases). Trimming took 5 bases from V and 7 from J, leaving 21 bases between them. CDR1 SGHAT and CDR2 FQNNGV come from the germline V gene. This CDR3 contains 16 residues. The CDR3 region is CASSAQQGLIVNEQFF. The CDR3 DNA reads as TGTGCCAGCAGCGCACAACAGGGCTTAATCGTGAATGAGCAGTTCTTC.